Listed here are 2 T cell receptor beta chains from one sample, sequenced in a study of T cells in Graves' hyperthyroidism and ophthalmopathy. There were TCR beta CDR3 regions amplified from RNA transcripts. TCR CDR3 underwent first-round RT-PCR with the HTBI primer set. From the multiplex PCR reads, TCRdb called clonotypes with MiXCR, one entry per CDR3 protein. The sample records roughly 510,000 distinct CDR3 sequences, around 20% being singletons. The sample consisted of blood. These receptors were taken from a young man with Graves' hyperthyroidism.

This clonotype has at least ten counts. The CDR3 nucleotides are TGTGCCAGCAGCCTAGATTTGCAAACCGCTAACTATGGCTACACCTTC. Residues: CASSLDLQTANYGYTF. The chain joins TRBV6-1 to TRBJ1-2; D is undetermined. The germline V and J ends were trimmed by 6 bases and 0 bases, with 17 bases remaining between them. The CDR3 consists of 16 residues. The germline CDR1 and CDR2 sequences are MNHNS and SASEGT.

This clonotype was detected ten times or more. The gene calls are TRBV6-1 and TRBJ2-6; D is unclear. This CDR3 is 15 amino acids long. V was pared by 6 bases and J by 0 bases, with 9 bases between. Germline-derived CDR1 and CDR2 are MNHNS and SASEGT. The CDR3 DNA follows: TGTGCCAGCAGCGACGTTCTCTCTGGGGCCAACGTCCTGACTTTC. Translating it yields CASSDVLSGANVLTF.